One and the same sample provided the 22 T cell receptor beta chains below, sequenced in a study of a mutant IDH1 vaccine in newly diagnosed glioma. Sample time point: week 47, end of study. Every vaccination contained 300 ug of the mutant IDH1 20-mer peptide and was paired with topical imiquimod. Their target antigens are unknown. Sequenced by immunoSEQ multiplex PCR; TCRdb stores in-frame clones only, minus some. The table records over 50,000 clones, approximately 80% of them present only once. Here the sequenced sample was PBMCs, taken from a glioma patient whose treatment included an IDH1 peptide vaccine. These receptors were collected from a woman aged 40 to 55 with glioma. Some clones in this sample may be carry-over from other donors' samples.

Remarks on this clone: Sequence at one end of the junction differs from germline and may be a read error. V usage is TRBV7-2 and J usage is TRBJ2-5, with D perhaps assigned TRBD1 or TRBD2 (5 bases each). The CDR3 length is 11 residues. The germline V gene has CDR1 SGHTA and CDR2 FQGNSA. The CDR3 sequence: CATGPQEAQYF. CDR3 in DNA: TGTGCCACGGGACCACAAGAGGCCCAGTACTTC.

This clone was found once. The rearrangement uses TRBV9 and TRBJ2-4; TRBD2 aligns across 12 bases. V gave up 3 bases and J gave up 5 bases; unmatched junction bases: 9. CDR1 is SGDLS, CDR2 YYNGEE, per germline. The CDR3 is 17 amino acids. CDR3 in DNA: TGTGCCAGCAGCGCCAACCTAGCGGGGGGGCGTGAAAACATTCAGTACTTC. Translation: CASSANLAGGRENIQYF. The full variable domain, completed using reference TRBV9 and TRBJ2-4, is DSGVTQTPKHLITATGQRVTLRCSPRSGDLSVYWYQQSLDQGLQFLIQYYNGEERAKGNILERFSAQQFPDLHSELNLSSLELGDSALYFCASSANLAGGRENIQYFGAGTRLSVL.

The V gene is TRBV10-3, the J gene TRBJ2-7, with 7 bases aligning to TRBD1. Germline V gene lookup returns CDR1 ENHRY and CDR2 SYGVKD. The CDR3 runs to 13 residues. V lost 11 bases and J lost 6; bases outside the gene matches: 13. The CDR3 protein is CASGDSIHSEQYF. In DNA form, the CDR3 reads TGTGCCTCCGGGGACAGTATTCATTCCGAGCAGTACTTC.

This rearrangement joins TRBV27 to TRBJ2-1; D remains unclear. Germline V gives CDR1 MNHEY, CDR2 SMNVEV (reference sequence). Trimming took off 6 bases at V and 9 bases at J, with 12 bases between the two ends. This CDR3 contains 12 residues. The CDR3: CASSNDLAEQFF. CDR3 bases: TGTGCCAGCAGCAATGATTTGGCTGAGCAGTTCTTC.

V and J are TRBV7-2 and TRBJ2-7, with a possible D match to TRBD1 (6 bases). Trimming removed 5 bases from V and 6 bases from J, with 17 bases in between. In germline, CDR1 is SGHTA, CDR2 FQGNSA. The CDR3 runs 14 residues. CDR3 loop: CASSHDRYAGEQYF. The CDR3, as DNA: TGTGCCAGCAGCCATGACAGGTACGCCGGCGAGCAGTACTTC.

In its sample, this clone was seen once. This chain connects TRBV7-6 to TRBJ2-1; D might be TRBD1 (5 bases). The germline V gene encodes CDR1 SGHVS and CDR2 FNYEAQ. Trimming removed 6 bases at V and 5 bases at J, with 14 bases between. This CDR3 region has 14 residues. CDR3: CASRKTEIHNEQFF. Written as DNA, the CDR3 is TGTGCCAGCAGAAAGACAGAGATCCACAATGAGCAGTTCTTC. Full variable domain (missing parts from reference TRBV7-6 and TRBJ2-1): GAGVSQSPRYKVTKRGQDVALRCDPISGHVSLYWYRQALGQGPEFLTYFNYEAQQDKSGLPNDRFSAERPEGSISTLTIQRTEQRDSAMYRCASRKTEIHNEQFFGPGTRLTVL.

The V call is TRBV19, the J call TRBJ2-2, with unresolved D. Trimming shortened V by 5 bases and J by 6 bases, and 7 bases separated the two germline ends. There are 12 residues in the CDR3. In germline, CDR1 is LNHDA, CDR2 SQIVND (reference sequence). CDR3 residues: CASSLGSGELFF. The CDR3 DNA is TGTGCCAGTAGTTTAGGATCCGGGGAGCTGTTTTTT. Full variable domain (missing parts from reference TRBV19 and TRBJ2-2): DGGITQSPKYLFRKEGQNVTLSCEQNLNHDAMYWYRQDPGQGLRLIYYSQIVNDFQKGDIAEGYSVSREKKESFPLTVTSAQKNPTAFYLCASSLGSGELFFGEGSRLTVL.

The chain links TRBV7-9 to TRBJ1-2; D is unresolved. Germline V gene data show CDR1 as SEHNR and CDR2 as FQNEAQ (reference sequence). This CDR3 has 12 residues. V was clipped by 5 bases and J by 4 bases, with 8 bases between them. CDR3 sequence reads: CASSPEGYGYTF. DNA for the CDR3: TGTGCCAGCAGCCCCGAGGGCTATGGCTACACCTTC.

The chain has TRBV9 and TRBJ2-7; either TRBD1 or TRBD2 may fit D (5 bases each). Deletions cut 4 bases from V and 5 bases from J, with 16 bases between. Germline loops: CDR1 SGDLS, CDR2 YYNGEE. CDR3 size: 14 residues. CDR3 DNA sequence: TGTGCCAGCAGCTTCGGACACCCGAGGGACGAGCAGTACTTC. Translating gives CASSFGHPRDEQYF.

This chain links TRBV27 with TRBJ1-4; D not certain. Trimming cost V 8 bases and J 5 bases, with 12 bases left between them. The CDR3 totals 13 residues. Looked up from germline, CDR1 is MNHEY and CDR2 is SMNVEV (reference sequence). In nucleotides, the CDR3 is TGTGCCAGCGCCGACACTATAAATGAAAAACTGTTTTTT. The encoded protein is CASADTINEKLFF.

V is TRBV6-1 and J is TRBJ1-1, with D possibly matching TRBD1 (5 bases). The CDR3 is made up of 15 amino acids. Germline-derived CDR1 and CDR2 are MNHNS and SASEGT. Trimming stripped 6 bases from V and 1 base from J, with 15 bases between. The CDR3 spells CASSAGTWGNTEAFF. Written as DNA, the CDR3 is TGTGCCAGCAGCGCCGGGACTTGGGGGAACACTGAAGCTTTCTTT.

The rearrangement uses TRBV30 and TRBJ1-4; no clear D gene. The CDR3 sequence is 15 residues long. In germline, CDR1 is GTSNPN, CDR2 SVGIG (reference sequence). V was trimmed by 4 bases and J by 2 bases, leaving 14 bases between them. The CDR3, as DNA: TGTGCCTGGAATCCCAATTCGATGACTAATGAAAAACTGTTTTTT. Protein sequence: CAWNPNSMTNEKLFF.

CDR3 DNA sequence: TGTGCCAGCGGCCTGGGGGGCTTGGAAAGGCGGGGGCGTGAGCAGTTCTTC. Translating it yields CASGLGGLERRGREQFF. The chain is built from TRBV2 and TRBJ2-1; D may be TRBD2 (7 bases). The V and J ends lost 8 bases and 9 bases respectively, with 29 bases between them. The CDR3 sequence is 17 residues long. Germline CDR1 SNHLY, CDR2 FYNNEI. The entire variable domain, with the rest obtained from reference TRBV2 and TRBJ2-1, is as follows: EPEVTQTPSHQVTQMGQEVILRCVPISNHLYFYWYRQILGQKVEFLVSFYNNEISEKSEIFDDQFSVERPDGSNFTLKIRSTKLEDSAMYFCASGLGGLERRGREQFFGPGTRLTVL.

This clone was picked up a small number of times. This chain uses TRBV29-1 with TRBJ1-1; no reliable D call. The CDR3 covers 16 residues. V gave up 7 bases and J gave up 0 bases, with 21 bases separating them. Germline V gene lookup returns CDR1 SQVTM and CDR2 ANQGSEA. The CDR3 protein is CSAGLGRPPLNTEAFF. The DNA of the CDR3 is TGCAGCGCGGGGTTGGGAAGGCCCCCCCTGAACACTGAAGCTTTCTTT.

The CDR3 coding sequence is TGTGCCAGCAGCTTCCTTGATACGCAGTATTTT. This encodes CASSFLDTQYF. The V gene is TRBV7-2, the J gene TRBJ2-3; D unclear. Germline lookup yields CDR1 SGHTA and CDR2 FQGNSA. CDR3 length: 11 residues. Between the trimmed V and J ends, which lost 3 bases and 6 bases, there was a span of 4 bases.

J is TRBJ2-2 and V is TRBV19, with 8 bases lining up with TRBD2. The CDR3 extends over 15 amino acids. Germline CDR1 LNHDA, CDR2 SQIVND (reference sequence). V shed 6 bases, J shed 1 base, and the junction held 4 bases outside the gene matches. CDR3 DNA sequence: TGTGCCAGTAGCACCGGGAGGGGGAACACCGGGGAGCTGTTTTTT. It specifies CASSTGRGNTGELFF. The full variable domain, completed using reference TRBV19 and TRBJ2-2, is DGGITQSPKYLFRKEGQNVTLSCEQNLNHDAMYWYRQDPGQGLRLIYYSQIVNDFQKGDIAEGYSVSREKKESFPLTVTSAQKNPTAFYLCASSTGRGNTGELFFGEGSRLTVL.

V gene TRBV2 combines with J gene TRBJ1-1; TRBD1 might be the D (5 bases). Trimming stripped 3 bases from V and 2 bases from J, with 16 bases between. Germline lookup yields CDR1 SNHLY and CDR2 FYNNEI. There are 16 residues in the CDR3. In DNA, the CDR3 is TGTGCCAGCAGTGATATTAGGGGCACAGGCAACACTGAAGCTTTCTTT. This sequence encodes CASSDIRGTGNTEAFF. Full variable domain (rest looked up from reference TRBV2 and TRBJ1-1): EPEVTQTPSHQVTQMGQEVILRCVPISNHLYFYWYRQILGQKVEFLVSFYNNEISEKSEIFDDQFSVERPDGSNFTLKIRSTKLEDSAMYFCASSDIRGTGNTEAFFGQGTRLTVV.

In nucleotides, the CDR3 is TGCGCCAGCAGCCAAGGGGGGACAGGGGTCACTGAAGCTTTCTTT. This sequence encodes CASSQGGTGVTEAFF. The rearrangement joins TRBV4-3 to TRBJ1-1; TRBD1 aligns across 10 bases. CDR3 size: 15 residues. J gave up 4 bases and V 1 base, and 3 bases lay outside the gene matches. The V gene's germline CDR1 is LGHNA and CDR2 YSLEER.

This clone was detected a few times. The chain is built from TRBV29-1 and TRBJ1-2, with D tentatively TRBD1 (5 bases). CDR3 length: 12 amino acids. Trimming cost V 6 bases and J 7 bases, with 15 bases left between them. CDR1 and CDR2 (germline): SQVTM, ANQGSEA. Here the CDR3 DNA reads TGCAGCGTCACGGGGACGAAGTTTGGCTACACCTTC. Its translation is CSVTGTKFGYTF.

The V and J genes are TRBV7-8 and TRBJ2-5, with unresolved D. The CDR3 loop spans 14 amino acids. The germline V gene has CDR1 SGHVS and CDR2 FQNEAQ. Trimming pared 3 bases from V and 0 bases from J, leaving 8 bases between. The DNA for the CDR3 is TGTGCCAGCAGCTTTGGCGGAAACCAAGAGACCCAGTACTTC. Amino acids: CASSFGGNQETQYF.

CDR3 amino acids: CASSFQTENTEAFF. The CDR3 region has the DNA TGTGCCAGCAGCTTCCAGACAGAAAACACTGAAGCTTTCTTT. This rearrangement joins TRBV5-6 to TRBJ1-1; D is perhaps TRBD1 (5 bases). The CDR3 has 14 amino acids. V was cut by 2 bases and J by 2 bases, with 10 bases left in between. Germline loops: CDR1 SGHDT, CDR2 YYEEEE.

The V and J genes are TRBV29-1 and TRBJ1-2; 9 nucleotides match TRBD1. The V segment lost 6 bases and the J segment 5 bases; nucleotides outside the gene matches: 7. This CDR3 is 13 amino acids long. Germline V gene sequence: CDR1 SQVTM, CDR2 ANQGSEA. CDR3 DNA sequence: TGCAGCGTAGTAACCGGGACAGGGTATGGCTACACCTTC. Translated, it gives CSVVTGTGYGYTF.